This section outlines one T cell receptor (beta chain) sequence together with its context. A much larger clone lies one base from this, so it may be a read error. This entry belongs to a study of T cells in Graves' hyperthyroidism and ophthalmopathy. TCR beta CDR3 region amplification was performed from RNA transcripts. TCR CDR3 regions were first amplified by RT-PCR with HTBI primers. TCRdb called the multiplex PCR reads again in MiXCR, with one record for every CDR3 protein. The sample consists of 550,000 to 800,000 distinct CDR3 sequences, roughly 15% of them appearing once. Patients having uncontrolled infection, another autoimmune disease, pregnancy or lactation were not included. Clinicians diagnosed patients from clinical symptoms, serum thyroxine and TRAb, thyroid ultrasound and orbital computed tomography. PBMCs came from around 9.7 ml fresh peripheral blood. The sequence came from a man aged 18 to 30 with Graves' hyperthyroidism. The sequenced sample was blood.

The CDR3: CTSSSGSGSEGEQFF. CDR3 coding DNA: TGTACCAGCAGCTCTGGCTCAGGGTCGGAGGGTGAGCAGTTCTTC. V gene TRBV11-2 combines with J gene TRBJ2-1; D may be TRBD2 (6 bases). Germline lookup yields CDR1 SGHAT and CDR2 FQNNGV. The CDR3 covers 15 residues.